A single sample is the source of the 14 T cell receptor beta chains below, sequenced in a study of blood T cells in healthy people across ages. It was with a sample-barcoded 5' primer and a J-beta primer mix that a second PCR of roughly 7 to 11 cycles was run. Each CDR3 protein gets one entry after TCRdb re-called the 5' RACE reads with MiXCR. The repertoire holds roughly 1 million distinct CDR3 sequences, with approximately 25% as singletons. This sample was also put to use in a study of T cells of mothers and their children.

Material: blood. Receptors were obtained from a girl aged 2 to 9 in good health.

The chain uses TRBV6-5 and TRBJ2-5, with TRBD2 matching over 10 bases. The CDR3 length is 17 residues. V lost 0 bases to trimming and J lost 3 bases; unmatched junction nucleotides: 7. Germline CDR1 is MNHEY and CDR2 is SVGAGI. The CDR3 sequence is CASSYSLSGGAEETQYF. In DNA, the CDR3 is TGTGCCAGCAGTTACTCTTTAAGCGGGGGGGCCGAAGAGACCCAGTACTTC.

V gene TRBV7-9 combines with J gene TRBJ2-5, with D possibly being TRBD1 or TRBD2 (5 bases each). TRBJ2-1 matches the DNA end more closely, so the J call is doubtful. Germline-derived CDR1 and CDR2 are SEHNR and FQNEAQ (reference sequence). The length of the CDR3 is 13 residues. This chain's CDR3 is CASSWGRFDEQFF. CDR3 DNA: TGTGCCAGCAGCTGGGGACGGTTCGATGAGCAGTTCTTC.

This clonotype was observed many times. The chain has TRBV20-1 and TRBJ1-1; TRBD1 is a possible D gene (5 bases). The CDR3 sequence is 11 residues long. V lost 6 bases and J lost 4, with 9 bases in between. Germline-derived CDR1 and CDR2 are DFQATT and SNEGSKA (reference sequence). CDR3 nucleotide sequence: TGCAGTGCCGACGACAGCACTGAAGCTTTCTTT. This sequence encodes CSADDSTEAFF.

This chain uses TRBV2 with TRBJ1-2; tentatively, D is TRBD1 (5 bases). The CDR3 is 15 residues long. Per germline, CDR1 SNHLY and CDR2 FYNNEI. V lost 5 bases, J lost 4 bases, and 17 bases lay in between. This CDR3 reads CASSPGVKGIYGYTF. Here the CDR3 DNA reads TGTGCCAGCAGTCCGGGGGTCAAGGGGATCTATGGCTACACCTTC.

This clonotype was seen a few times. The chain uses TRBV29-1 and TRBJ1-2; D ambiguous. The CDR3 length is 12 residues. V was shortened by 4 bases and J by 2 bases, with 8 bases between the two germline ends. Germline V gives CDR1 SQVTM, CDR2 ANQGSEA. The CDR3 region has the DNA TGCAGCGTTGGAAAGTCAAACTATGGCTACACCTTC. It yields the protein CSVGKSNYGYTF.

This clonotype turned up a few times. V usage is TRBV12-3 or TRBV12-4 and J usage is TRBJ2-5; D not certain. This CDR3 spans 13 amino acids. V gave up 6 bases and J gave up 5 bases, with 13 bases separating them. CDR3 DNA: TGTGCCAGCAGCTTTAGACCCGGGGAGACCCAGTACTTC. As protein: CASSFRPGETQYF.

The V call is TRBV27, the J call TRBJ1-1, with 10 bases identical to TRBD1. The J segment lost 8 bases and the V segment lost 1 base, leaving 1 base of the junction unmatched. Germline CDR1 is MNHEY and CDR2 is SMNVEV (reference sequence). This CDR3 spans 13 amino acids. The CDR3: CASSLWGQGEAFF. DNA of the CDR3: TGTGCCAGCAGTTTATGGGGACAGGGGGAAGCTTTCTTT.

The chain employs TRBV20-1 and TRBJ2-5; 11 positions agree with TRBD2. CDR1 and CDR2 (germline): DFQATT, SNEGSKA (reference sequence). The CDR3 covers 14 residues. The V gene end was trimmed by 5 bases and the J gene end by 3 bases; junction bases not matched to a gene: 5. The CDR3 DNA sequence: TGCAGTGCTCCTTCGACTAGCGGGGAAGAGACCCAGTACTTC. The encoded protein is CSAPSTSGEETQYF.

This chain joins TRBV18 and TRBJ2-5; 8 bases align to TRBD1. CDR1 is KGHSH, CDR2 LQKENI, per germline. The V segment lost 2 bases and the J segment 6 bases; nucleotides outside the gene matches: 11. This CDR3 has 16 amino acids. The CDR3 sequence: CASSPRGRTGFQTQYF. CDR3 bases: TGTGCCAGCTCACCAAGAGGCCGGACAGGGTTTCAGACCCAGTACTTC. The full variable domain, completed using reference TRBV18 and TRBJ2-5, is NAGVMQNPRHLVRRRGQEARLRCSPMKGHSHVYWYRQLPEEGLKFMVYLQKENIIDESGMPKERFSAEFPKEGPSILRIQQVVRGDSAAYFCASSPRGRTGFQTQYFGPGTRLLVL.

This chain links TRBV7-8 with TRBJ2-1; D is tentatively TRBD1 or TRBD2 (5 bases each). This CDR3 has 15 amino acids. Trimming left V 7 bases short and J 8 bases short, with 21 bases between. Germline loops: CDR1 SGHVS, CDR2 FQNEAQ. CDR3 bases: TGTGCCAGCAAGGACGGGGCCGCCCCTGGGTATGAGCAGTTCTTC. This encodes CASKDGAAPGYEQFF. Using reference TRBV7-8 and TRBJ2-1 for the parts outside the CDR3, the full variable domain is GAGVSQSPRYKVAKRGQDVALRCDPISGHVSLFWYQQALGQGPEFLTYFQNEAQLDKSGLPSDRFFAERPEGSVSTLKIQRTQQEDSAVYLCASKDGAAPGYEQFFGPGTRLTVL.

With regard to this clonotype: This sequence may be a read error, since a much larger clone differs from it by one base. V usage is TRBV15 and J usage is TRBJ2-5; weak D call: TRBD1 (6 bases). The J call is in doubt because the DNA end fits TRBJ2-7 better. From germline, CDR1 is LNHNV and CDR2 YYDKDF (reference sequence). The CDR3 spans 12 residues. CDR3: CATSHDRNEQYF. The CDR3 DNA sequence: TGTGCCACCTCACACGACAGGAACGAGCAGTACTTC.

The chain combines TRBV20-1 with TRBJ2-5; TRBD2 aligns across 9 bases. CDR1 and CDR2 (germline): DFQATT, SNEGSKA (reference sequence). The CDR3 has 17 amino acids. V lost 1 base, J lost 4 bases, and 13 bases stayed unmatched. For the CDR3, the DNA is TGCAGTGCTAGAGGCGGGGGGGGCCAAGAGGTGGGAGAGACCCAGTACTTC. Translation gives CSARGGGGQEVGETQYF.

The CDR3 DNA is TGTGCCAGCAGTCCTGGGACAGGACCTTGGGAGACCCAGTACTTC. Translation gives CASSPGTGPWETQYF. The chain recombines TRBV6-6 with TRBJ2-5; 8 positions agree with TRBD1. Germline V CDR1 and CDR2: MNHNY, SVGAGI (reference sequence). The trim removed 5 bases at V and 5 bases at J, leaving 10 bases unmatched. The CDR3 covers 15 residues.

V usage is TRBV4-1 and J usage is TRBJ2-7, with 7 nucleotides matching TRBD2. CDR3 size: 14 residues. CDR1 and CDR2 (germline): MGHRA, YSYEKL. Trimming cost V 3 bases and J 1 base; bases outside gene matches: 3. The CDR3 reads CASSHLAESYEQYF. The CDR3 DNA is TGCGCCAGCAGCCACCTAGCGGAATCCTACGAGCAGTACTTC.